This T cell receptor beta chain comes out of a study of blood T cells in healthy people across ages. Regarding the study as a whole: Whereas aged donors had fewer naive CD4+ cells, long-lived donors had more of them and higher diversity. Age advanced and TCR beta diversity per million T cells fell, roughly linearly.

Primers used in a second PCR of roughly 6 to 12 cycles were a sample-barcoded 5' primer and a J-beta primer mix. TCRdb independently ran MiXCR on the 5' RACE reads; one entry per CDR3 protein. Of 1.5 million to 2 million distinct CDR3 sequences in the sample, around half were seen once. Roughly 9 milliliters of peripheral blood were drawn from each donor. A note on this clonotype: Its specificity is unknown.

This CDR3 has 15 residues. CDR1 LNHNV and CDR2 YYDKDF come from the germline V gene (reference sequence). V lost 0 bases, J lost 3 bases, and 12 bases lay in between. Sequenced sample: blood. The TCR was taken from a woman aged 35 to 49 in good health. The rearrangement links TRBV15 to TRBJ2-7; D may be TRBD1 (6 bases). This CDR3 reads CATSRDRQAYYEQYF. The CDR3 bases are TGTGCCACCAGCAGAGATAGACAGGCCTACTACGAGCAGTACTTC.